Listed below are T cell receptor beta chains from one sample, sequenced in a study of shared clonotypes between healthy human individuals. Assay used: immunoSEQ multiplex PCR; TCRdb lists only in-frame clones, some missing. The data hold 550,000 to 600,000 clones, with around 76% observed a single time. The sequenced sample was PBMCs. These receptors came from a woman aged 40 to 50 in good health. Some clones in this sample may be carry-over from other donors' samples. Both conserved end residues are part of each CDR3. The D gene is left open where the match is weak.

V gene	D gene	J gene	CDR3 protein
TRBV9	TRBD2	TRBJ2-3	CASSVAPSVSGRDDTQYF
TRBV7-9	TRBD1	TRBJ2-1	CASSSTTGSYNEQFF
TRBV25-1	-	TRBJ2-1	CASSSRGDLAYNEQFF
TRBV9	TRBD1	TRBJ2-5	CASSAWTGEQETQYF
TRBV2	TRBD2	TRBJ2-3	CASRDTSGSDTQYF
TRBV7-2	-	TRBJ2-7	CASSLARDSYEQYF
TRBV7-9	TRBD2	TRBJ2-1	CASSLGGRALDEQFF
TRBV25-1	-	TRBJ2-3	CASSEGGGPTRDTQYF
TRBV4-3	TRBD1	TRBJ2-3	CASSPNPGTGSDTQYF
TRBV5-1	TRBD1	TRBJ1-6	CASSLYAGGLFSPLHF